This T cell receptor beta chain came from a study of blood T cells in healthy people across ages. Overall study results and limits: When set beside aged donors, long-lived donors presented more naive CD4+ cells and higher diversity.

Germline lookup yields CDR1 ENHRY and CDR2 SYGVKD. V lost 8 bases, J lost 3 bases, and 15 bases lay in between. The length of the CDR3 is 14 residues. It was with a sample-barcoded 5' primer and a J-beta primer mix that a second PCR of roughly 6 to 12 cycles was run. One entry per CDR3 protein results from TCRdb running MiXCR on the 5' RACE reads. The sample shows around 1,800,000 distinct CDR3 sequences, approximately 39% of them seen only once. There are a few counts of this clonotype. Its target is not known. This receptor was obtained from a human donor in good health. The sample was blood. The chain couples TRBV10-3 to TRBJ2-3, with a weak D call TRBD2 (6 bases). CDR3 residues: CAISVAGRTDTQYF. CDR3 nucleotides: TGTGCCATCTCAGTGGCGGGGAGGACAGATACGCAGTATTTT.